The 14 T cell receptor beta chains given below trace back to one sample, sequenced in a study of PD-L1 blockade in urothelial cancer. The assay was immunoSEQ multiplex PCR, and TCRdb's table has in-frame clones only and misses some. Among about 45,000 clones listed, 70% to 90% were seen once. Time point reported: pretreatment peripheral blood. This specimen consisted of PBMCs, obtained around atezolizumab (anti-PD-L1) treatment. Receptors were obtained from a donor aged 40 or over with urothelial cancer.

This rearrangement joins TRBV5-1 to TRBJ1-1, with 10 bases fitting TRBD1. Trimming cost V 7 bases and J 3 bases; bases outside gene matches: 3. CDR3 length: 13 residues. Germline V lookup: CDR1 SGHRS, CDR2 YFSETQ. The CDR3 DNA follows: TGCGCCAGCGGGACAGGGGCCTACACTGAAGCTTTCTTT. Translating gives CASGTGAYTEAFF.

The chain uses TRBV6-5 and TRBJ1-2; 7 bases fit TRBD1. The CDR3 is made up of 13 amino acids. The germline V gene has CDR1 MNHEY and CDR2 SVGAGI. Trimming took 6 bases from V and 3 from J; bases not matched to a gene: 4. The CDR3 here is CASSPDRDYGYTF. The CDR3 coding sequence is TGTGCCAGCAGCCCAGACAGGGACTATGGCTACACCTTC.

The chain couples TRBV9 to TRBJ2-7; unclear D gene. V lost 3 bases and J 0 bases, leaving 19 bases between the germline ends. This CDR3 is built from 17 residues. Germline V gene sequence: CDR1 SGDLS, CDR2 YYNGEE. The CDR3 sequence is CASSANPSVGSSYEQYF. For the CDR3, the DNA is TGTGCCAGCAGCGCAAACCCCTCAGTCGGGTCCTCCTACGAGCAGTACTTC.

The V and J genes are TRBV27 and TRBJ1-1, with 10 positions matching TRBD1. The CDR3 is 16 residues long. From germline, CDR1 is MNHEY and CDR2 SMNVEV (reference sequence). With 2 bases clipped from V and 3 bases from J, the junction kept 6 bases outside the gene matches. The CDR3 spells CASSLRDRGPYTEAFF. CDR3 bases: TGTGCCAGCAGTTTAAGGGACAGGGGACCCTACACTGAAGCTTTCTTT.

The chain employs TRBV5-6 and TRBJ2-1; a possible D gene is TRBD2 (5 bases). CDR3 length: 17 residues. Germline values: CDR1 SGHDT, CDR2 YYEEEE. V lost 4 bases and J 0 bases, leaving 17 bases between the germline ends. This chain's CDR3 is CASSPEGSRHSYNEQFF. CDR3 DNA sequence: TGTGCCAGCAGCCCCGAGGGTAGCCGACACTCCTACAATGAGCAGTTCTTC.

The sample holds one count of this clone. The chain has TRBV28 and TRBJ1-2; D might be TRBD1 (6 bases). Between the trimmed V and J ends, which lost 5 bases and 8 bases, there was a span of 15 bases. The germline V gene has CDR1 MDHEN and CDR2 SYDVKM. CDR3 length equals 13 residues. CDR3 coding DNA: TGTGCCAGCAGTCCCACCTACCAGGGGGGCTACACCTTC. Its translation: CASSPTYQGGYTF.

In its sample, this clone was seen once. The CDR3, as DNA: TGTGCCTGGAGCCAGGGGACTGAAGCTTTCTTT. Encoded protein: CAWSQGTEAFF. V is TRBV30 and J is TRBJ1-1; the D gene is possibly TRBD1 (6 bases). The CDR3 runs to 11 residues. The germline V gene encodes CDR1 GTSNPN and CDR2 SVGIG (reference sequence). V was trimmed by 3 bases and J by 5 bases, leaving 7 bases between them.

The chain uses TRBV7-2 and TRBJ2-7; 11 bases are a match to TRBD2. The V gene end was trimmed by 6 bases and the J gene end by 1 base; junction bases not matched to a gene: 5. CDR3 length: 15 residues. CDR1 and CDR2 (germline): SGHTA, FQGNSA. CDR3 bases: TGTGCCAGCAGACCAGGACTAGCGGGTTCCTACGAGCAGTACTTC. It codes for CASRPGLAGSYEQYF.

This clone is a singleton in its sample. CDR3 in DNA: TGTGCCAGGGATACAGCTAGCGCAGGGAGGCAAGAGACCCAGTACTTC. Translation gives CARDTASAGRQETQYF. J is TRBJ2-5 and V is TRBV2; D is perhaps TRBD2 (6 bases). There are 16 residues in the CDR3. The V end was cut by 9 bases, the J end by 2 bases, with 22 bases between. Germline V gene sequence: CDR1 SNHLY, CDR2 FYNNEI.

The chain carries TRBV6-1 and TRBJ1-2; tentatively, D is TRBD1 (6 bases). Germline V CDR1 and CDR2: MNHNS, SASEGT. V lost 4 bases to trimming and J lost 3 bases, with 15 bases between them. The CDR3 has 15 residues. CDR3 protein: CASSGGPGADYGYTF. In DNA, the CDR3 is TGTGCCAGCAGTGGGGGTCCAGGGGCGGACTATGGCTACACCTTC.

The CDR3 loop reads CATSRDTQETQYF. The CDR3 nucleotides are TGTGCCACCAGCAGAGACACACAAGAGACCCAGTACTTC. This chain connects TRBV15 to TRBJ2-5; D is unresolved. V gave up 0 bases and J gave up 2 bases, with 4 bases separating them. The CDR3 extends over 13 amino acids. CDR1 is LNHNV and CDR2 is YYDKDF in the germline V gene (reference sequence).

V gene TRBV5-1 combines with J gene TRBJ2-3; TRBD2 agrees at 13 bases. CDR3 length: 17 amino acids. Germline V CDR1 and CDR2: SGHRS, YFSETQ. The V segment lost 2 bases and the J segment 1 base; nucleotides outside the gene matches: 4. CDR3 amino acids: CASSFGLAGVGTDTQYF. CDR3 coding DNA: TGCGCCAGCAGCTTTGGACTAGCGGGAGTGGGCACAGATACGCAGTATTTT.

The gene calls are TRBV5-1 and TRBJ1-4, with unresolved D. From germline, CDR1 is SGHRS and CDR2 YFSETQ. V was clipped by 4 bases and J by 5 bases, with 9 bases between them. CDR3 length: 13 amino acids. The CDR3 DNA reads as TGCGCCAGCAGCCCCGCGGGGAATGAAAAACTGTTTTTT. It yields the protein CASSPAGNEKLFF.

The genes are TRBV4-3 and TRBJ2-7, with TRBD2 identical over 8 bases. Per the germline V gene, CDR1 is LGHNA and CDR2 is YSLEER. Trimming took 1 base from V and 10 from J; bases not matched to a gene: 6. There are 13 residues in the CDR3. This CDR3 is CASSQGGSGSQYF. The CDR3 region has the DNA TGCGCCAGCAGCCAAGGGGGGAGCGGGAGCCAGTACTTC.